The 3 T cell receptor beta chains given below trace back to one sample, sequenced in a study of blood T cell repertoires in COVID-19. Only in-frame clones appear in the TCRdb table, and some are missing; sequencing was by immunoSEQ multiplex PCR. The sample yields approximately 160,000 clones, around four fifths seen once. The sequenced sample consisted of peripheral blood. These receptors were collected from a man in his 70s who had recovered from COVID-19.

This chain uses TRBV15 with TRBJ2-2; TRBD2 aligns across 10 bases. The CDR3 is 17 residues long. V dropped 3 bases and J dropped 2; count of bases not matched to a gene: 6. In germline, CDR1 is LNHNV, CDR2 YYDKDF (reference sequence). The CDR3 bases are TGTGCCACCAGCAGGGGTACTAGCGGGGACAACACCGGGGAGCTGTTTTTT. Translation: CATSRGTSGDNTGELFF.

The CDR3 DNA is TGTGCCAGCAGCTTAGCCGCCTACAATGAGCAGTTCTTC. Amino acids: CASSLAAYNEQFF. J is TRBJ2-1 and V is TRBV11-1; no reliable D call. CDR1 SGHAT and CDR2 FQDESV come from the germline V gene (reference sequence). The CDR3 spans 13 residues. V was shortened by 0 bases and J by 2 bases, with 2 bases between the two germline ends.

This clone showed up just once. The chain couples TRBV7-2 to TRBJ2-5, with D tentatively TRBD2 (6 bases). The germline V and J ends were trimmed by 5 bases and 2 bases, with 9 bases remaining between them. CDR1 and CDR2 from the germline V gene are SGHTA and FQGNSA. The length of the CDR3 is 13 residues. Here the CDR3 DNA reads TGTGCCAGCAGCCAGACTAGTCAAGAGACCCAGTACTTC. This encodes CASSQTSQETQYF.